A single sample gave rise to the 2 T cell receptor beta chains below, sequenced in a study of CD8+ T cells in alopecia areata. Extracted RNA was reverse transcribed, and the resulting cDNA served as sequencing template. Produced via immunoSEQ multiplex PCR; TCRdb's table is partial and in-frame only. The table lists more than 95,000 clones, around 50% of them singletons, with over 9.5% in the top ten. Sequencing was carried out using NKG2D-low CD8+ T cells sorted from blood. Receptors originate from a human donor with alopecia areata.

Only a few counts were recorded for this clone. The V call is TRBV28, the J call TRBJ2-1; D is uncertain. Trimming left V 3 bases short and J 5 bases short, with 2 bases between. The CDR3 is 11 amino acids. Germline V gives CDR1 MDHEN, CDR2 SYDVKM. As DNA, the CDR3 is TGTGCCAGCAGTTTTGACAATGAGCAGTTCTTC. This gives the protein CASSFDNEQFF.

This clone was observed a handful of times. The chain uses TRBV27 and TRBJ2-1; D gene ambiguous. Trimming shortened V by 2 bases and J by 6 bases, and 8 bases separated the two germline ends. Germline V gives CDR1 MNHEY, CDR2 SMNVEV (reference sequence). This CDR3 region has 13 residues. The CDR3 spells CASSLGLFNEQFF. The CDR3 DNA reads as TGTGCCAGCAGTTTAGGGCTCTTCAATGAGCAGTTCTTC.